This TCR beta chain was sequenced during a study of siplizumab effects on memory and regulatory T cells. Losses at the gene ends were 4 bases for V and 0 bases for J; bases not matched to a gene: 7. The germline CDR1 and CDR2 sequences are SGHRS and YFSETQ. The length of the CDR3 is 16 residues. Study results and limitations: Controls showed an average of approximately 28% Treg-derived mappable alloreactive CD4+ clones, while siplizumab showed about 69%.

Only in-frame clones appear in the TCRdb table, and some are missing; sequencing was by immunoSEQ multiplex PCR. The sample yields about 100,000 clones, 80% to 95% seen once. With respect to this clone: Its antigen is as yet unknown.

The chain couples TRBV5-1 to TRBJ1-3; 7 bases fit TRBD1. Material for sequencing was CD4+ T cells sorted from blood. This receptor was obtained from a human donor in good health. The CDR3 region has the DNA TGCGCCAGCAGCACCACAGGGGCCCGCTCTGGAAACACCATATATTTT. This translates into CASSTTGARSGNTIYF.